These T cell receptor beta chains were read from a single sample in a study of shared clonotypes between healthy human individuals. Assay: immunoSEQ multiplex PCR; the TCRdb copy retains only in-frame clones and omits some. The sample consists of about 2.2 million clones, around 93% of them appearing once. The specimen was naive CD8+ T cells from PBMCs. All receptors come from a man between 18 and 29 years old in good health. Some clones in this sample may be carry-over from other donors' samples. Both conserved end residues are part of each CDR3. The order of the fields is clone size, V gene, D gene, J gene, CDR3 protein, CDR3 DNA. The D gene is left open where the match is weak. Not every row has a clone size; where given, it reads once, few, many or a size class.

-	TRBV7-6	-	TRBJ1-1	CASSLDDIRTEAFF	TGTGCCAGCAGCTTAGACGATATCCGGACTGAAGCTTTCTTT
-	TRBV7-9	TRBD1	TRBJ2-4	CASSQGTGVKNIQYF	TGCGCCAGCAGCCAAGGGACAGGGGTAAAAAACATTCAGTACTTC
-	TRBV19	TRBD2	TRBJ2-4	CASSISRLAGGFLAKNIQYF	TGTGCCAGTAGTATCTCGAGACTAGCGGGAGGGTTTCTAGCCAAAAACATTCAGTACTTC
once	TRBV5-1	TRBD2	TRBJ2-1	CASSPPGLAGFNEQFF	TGCGCCAGCAGCCCACCTGGACTAGCGGGGTTCAATGAGCAGTTCTTC
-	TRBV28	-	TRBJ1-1	CASALILNTEAFF	TGTGCCAGCGCACTAATCCTGAACACTGAAGCTTTCTTT
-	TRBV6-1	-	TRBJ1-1	CASSEGGMNTEAFF	TGTGCCAGCAGTGAAGGGGGTATGAACACTGAAGCTTTCTTT
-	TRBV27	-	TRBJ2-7	CASSFSGTYEQYF	TGTGCCAGCAGTTTTTCTGGGACCTACGAGCAGTACTTC
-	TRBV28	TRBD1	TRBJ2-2	CASSSTGGTNTGELFF	TGTGCCAGCAGTTCAACAGGGGGAACGAACACCGGGGAGCTGTTTTTT
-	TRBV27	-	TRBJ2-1	CASSLSASPYNEQFF	TGTGCCAGCAGTTTATCGGCTAGCCCCTACAATGAGCAGTTCTTC
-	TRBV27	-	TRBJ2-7	CASSLSGRQQAFSYEQYF	TGTGCCAGCAGTTTATCCGGTCGTCAACAGGCCTTTTCCTACGAGCAGTACTTC
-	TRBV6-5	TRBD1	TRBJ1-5	CASRVQGDSNQPQHF	TGTGCCAGCAGGGTACAGGGGGATAGCAATCAGCCCCAGCATTTT
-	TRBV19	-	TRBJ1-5	CASSIIRDLNQPQHF	TGTGCCAGTAGTATCATCCGGGATTTGAATCAGCCCCAGCATTTT
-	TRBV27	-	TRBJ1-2	CASSLSITTSYGYTF	TGTGCCAGCAGTTTATCGATCACGACGAGCTATGGCTACACCTTC
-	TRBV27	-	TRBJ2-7	CASSLSSVTEQYF	TGTGCCAGCAGTTTATCAAGCGTTACCGAGCAGTACTTC
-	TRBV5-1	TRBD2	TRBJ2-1	CASREIAGNNEQFF	TGCGCCAGCAGGGAAATAGCGGGGAACAATGAGCAGTTCTTC
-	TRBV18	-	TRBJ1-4	CASSPWPWATNEKLFF	TGTGCCAGCTCACCATGGCCGTGGGCCACTAATGAAAAACTGTTTTTT
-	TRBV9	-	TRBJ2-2	CASRGGGNTGELFF	TGTGCCAGCAGGGGAGGGGGTAACACCGGGGAGCTGTTTTTT
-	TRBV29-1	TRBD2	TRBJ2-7	CSVVGGESSYEQYF	TGCAGCGTTGTGGGAGGGGAAAGTTCCTACGAGCAGTACTTC
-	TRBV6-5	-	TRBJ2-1	CASSYFGGGSYNEQFF	TGTGCCAGCAGTTACTTTGGTGGAGGATCGTACAATGAGCAGTTCTTC
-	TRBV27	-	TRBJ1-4	CASSTLPGRRMPINEKLFF	TGTGCCAGCAGTACCCTTCCGGGACGTAGGATGCCGATTAATGAAAAACTGTTTTTT
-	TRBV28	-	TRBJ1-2	CASSSEARALVYGYTF	TGTGCCAGCAGTTCCGAGGCCAGGGCACTAGTCTATGGCTACACCTTC
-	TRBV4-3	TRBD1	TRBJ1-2	CASSRTPGQGIRDYGYTF	TGCGCCAGCAGCCGAACCCCGGGACAGGGAATCCGGGACTATGGCTACACCTTC
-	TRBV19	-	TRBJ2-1	CASTIGGYGVEQFF	TGTGCCAGTACCATAGGGGGGTATGGCGTTGAGCAGTTCTTC
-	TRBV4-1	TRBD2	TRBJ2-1	CASSPRTSGRNEQFF	TGCGCCAGCAGCCCTCGGACTAGCGGGAGAAATGAGCAGTTCTTC
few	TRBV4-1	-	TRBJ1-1	CASSQVPTGKAVWDTEAFF	TGCGCCAGCAGCCAAGTTCCCACAGGGAAAGCAGTCTGGGACACTGAAGCTTTCTTT
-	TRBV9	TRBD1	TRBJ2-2	CASSYEAQGGAAGELFF	TGTGCCAGCAGCTACGAGGCCCAAGGGGGCGCAGCCGGGGAGCTGTTTTTT
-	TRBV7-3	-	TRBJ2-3	CASSLMGRSGASTDTQYF	TGTGCCAGCAGCTTAATGGGGCGGTCCGGGGCCAGCACAGATACGCAGTATTTT
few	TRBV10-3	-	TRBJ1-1	CAIRDRQPNTEAFF	TGTGCCATCAGGGACCGGCAGCCGAACACTGAAGCTTTCTTT
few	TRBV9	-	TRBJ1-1	CASSVTGVGTEAFF	TGTGCCAGCAGCGTTACTGGGGTGGGAACTGAAGCTTTCTTT
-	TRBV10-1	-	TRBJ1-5	CASKAGPGTPQPQHF	TGCGCCAGCAAAGCGGGACCCGGGACCCCTCAGCCCCAGCATTTT